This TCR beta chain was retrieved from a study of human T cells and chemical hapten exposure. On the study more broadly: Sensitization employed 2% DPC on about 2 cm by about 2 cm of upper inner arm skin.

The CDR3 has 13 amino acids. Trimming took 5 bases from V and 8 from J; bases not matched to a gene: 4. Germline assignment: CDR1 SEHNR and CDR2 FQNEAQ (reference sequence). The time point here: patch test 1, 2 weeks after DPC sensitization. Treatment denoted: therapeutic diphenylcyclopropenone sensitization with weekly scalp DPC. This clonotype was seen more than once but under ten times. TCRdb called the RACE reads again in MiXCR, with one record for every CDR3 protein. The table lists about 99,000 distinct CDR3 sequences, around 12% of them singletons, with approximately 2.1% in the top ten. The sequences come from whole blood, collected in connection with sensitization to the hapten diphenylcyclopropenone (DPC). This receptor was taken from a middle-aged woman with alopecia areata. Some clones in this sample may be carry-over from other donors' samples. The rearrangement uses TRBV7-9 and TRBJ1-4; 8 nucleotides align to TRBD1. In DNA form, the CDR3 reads TGTGCCAGCAGCCCCAGACAGGGGGAAAAACTGTTTTTT. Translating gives CASSPRQGEKLFF. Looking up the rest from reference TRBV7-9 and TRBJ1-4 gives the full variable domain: DTGVSQNPRHKITKRGQNVTFRCDPISEHNRLYWYRQTLGQGPEFLTYFQNEAQLEKSRLLSDRFSAERPKGSFSTLEIQRTEQGDSAMYLCASSPRQGEKLFFGSGTQLSVL.